Given below is one TCR beta chain in context. Its target is unknown. As every portion of the isolated RNA was reverse transcribed, the sequencing read expressed TCRB transcripts. The table came from immunoSEQ multiplex PCR; TCRdb's copy has only in-frame clones and leaves some out. The sample shows approximately 5,800 clones, over 70% of them seen only once. The data were taken from a study of beta chain features in type 1 diabetes. General study findings and limits: A cDNA-based sequencing approach could over-represent cells with high TCR expression.

Material for sequencing was Tregs from blood. The receptor's source is a man between 18 and 29 years old in good health.

The CDR3 region has the DNA TGTGCCAGCAGCTTAACCTTAGCTAACAATGAGCAGTTCTTC. This sequence encodes CASSLTLANNEQFF. The chain couples TRBV11-1 to TRBJ2-1; D is unclear. The V end was cut by 2 bases, the J end by 5 bases, with 10 bases between. Germline V lookup: CDR1 SGHAT, CDR2 FQDESV (reference sequence). The CDR3 extends over 14 amino acids.